This T cell receptor beta chain came from a study of blood T cell repertoires in COVID-19. Overall study context: Acute and convalescent COVID-19 samples came from the United States, Italy and Spain. The cDNA or gDNA used as material had been derived from T cells, B-cell-depleted T cells, or PBMCs.

In the study's own analysis: Amplified reference gene primers provided the basis for estimating nucleated cell counts. The repertoire was sequenced with immunoSEQ multiplex PCR; TCRdb's copy has only in-frame clones and lacks some. D and trimming come from the DNA, and the V and J calls and clone size come from that table. The sample consists of about 150,000 clones, 70% to 80% of them appearing once. Trimming stripped 0 bases from V and 5 bases from J, with 13 bases between. The CDR3 is 16 amino acids. CDR1 SGHVS and CDR2 FNYEAQ come from the germline V gene. Sequenced material: peripheral blood. The TCR comes from a man aged 55 to 70 who had recovered from COVID-19. The chain carries TRBV7-6 and TRBJ1-4; D uncertain. The CDR3 bases are TGTGCCAGCAGCTTAGCAACGAGTTCCTCGAATGAAAAACTGTTTTTT. It yields the protein CASSLATSSSNEKLFF.